This entry lists 23 T cell receptor beta chains sequenced from one sample in a study of regulatory T cells in long-lasting Graves disease. Time point: persistent/refractory GD, antithyroid drugs over 5 years with positive TRAb. TCR sequences were obtained from RNA taken from PBMCs. Researchers made TCR beta libraries by using iRepertoire HTBI primers and running Arm-PCR on CDR3 regions. MiXCR, applied by TCRdb to the multiplex PCR reads, yields one record per CDR3 protein. Of about 450,000 distinct CDR3 sequences listed, roughly a quarter are singletons. This specimen was peripheral blood mononuclear cells (PBMCs), taken when the disease was refractory, from a patient treated with antithyroid drugs. The source is a female donor with Graves disease.

This clonotype came up many times. Sequence at one end of the junction differs from germline and may be a read error. V is TRBV18 and J is TRBJ2-7; 7 bases fit TRBD1. The CDR3 loop spans 15 amino acids. Germline-derived CDR1 and CDR2 are KGHSH and LQKENI. The CDR3 DNA reads TGTACCAGCTCACCACCGACAGGGTCTAGTTACGAGCAGTACTTC. It translates to CTSSPPTGSSYEQYF.

This chain joins TRBV5-1 and TRBJ1-1; D might be TRBD1 (5 bases). CDR1 and CDR2 from the germline V gene are SGHRS and YFSETQ. The CDR3 contains 15 residues. V gave up 4 bases and J gave up 6 bases, with 19 bases separating them. As DNA, the CDR3 is TGCGCCAGCAGCCTGTTATGGCAGGGAAGCGCTGAAGCTTTCTTT. This gives the protein CASSLLWQGSAEAFF.

As for this clonotype: A much bigger clone sits one base away, suggesting this may be a read error. This CDR3 fails to terminate in the conserved phenylalanine or tryptophan, so it likely reflects a read error. The DNA is omitted, as the CDR3 cannot be located on it reliably, and the CDR3 follows TCRdb's listing. The gene calls are TRBV3-2 and TRBJ2-5; whether TRBD1, the table's D call, matches the DNA was not checked. TRBV3-2 is a pseudogene segment. Including both end residues, the CDR3 is 15 amino acids long. The CDR3 here is CASSYTGDRTETQYL.

This clonotype was picked up a small number of times. The chain recombines TRBV12-3 or TRBV12-4 with TRBJ1-2; possibly TRBD1 for D (5 bases). This CDR3 spans 14 amino acids. With 6 bases removed from V and 2 bases from J, the gap between germline ends came to 13 bases. The CDR3 DNA follows: TGTGCCAGCAGCTTTAAGGGGACGAACTATGGCTACACCTTC. Translated, it gives CASSFKGTNYGYTF.

This clonotype was seen repeatedly, ten times or more. This rearrangement joins TRBV7-2 to TRBJ2-5, with a possible D match to TRBD1 (5 bases). V was clipped by 5 bases and J by 5 bases, with 21 bases between them. Per germline, CDR1 SGHTA and CDR2 FQGNSA. This CDR3 region has 16 residues. The CDR3 nucleotides are TGTGCCAGCAGCCAACACAAGGGCCTACAGGCGGAGACCCAGTACTTC. It codes for CASSQHKGLQAETQYF.

The CDR3 reads CASSSRGQPQHF. CDR3 DNA: TGTGCCAGCAGCTCCCGGGGTCAGCCCCAGCATTTT. The chain carries TRBV28 and TRBJ1-5; D not certain. CDR1 and CDR2 from the germline V gene are MDHEN and SYDVKM. This CDR3 comprises 12 residues. Trimming stripped 6 bases from V and 6 bases from J, with 9 bases between.

The genes are TRBV7-9 and TRBJ1-2; TRBD1 matches 8 bases. The CDR3 extends over 17 amino acids. Germline-derived CDR1 and CDR2 are SEHNR and FQNEAQ (reference sequence). The J segment lost 5 bases and the V segment lost 6 bases, leaving 17 bases of the junction unmatched. CDR3: CASSRGHTDRVEYGYTF. The CDR3, as DNA: TGTGCCAGCAGTCGAGGACACACGGACAGGGTTGAGTATGGCTACACCTTC.

The chain couples TRBV10-3 to TRBJ2-6, with a tentative D call TRBD2 (6 bases). Trimming stripped 4 bases from V and 1 base from J, with 14 bases between. The CDR3 consists of 17 residues. CDR1 ENHRY and CDR2 SYGVKD come from the germline V gene. CDR3 residues: CAISVSRSGSGANVLTF. As DNA, the CDR3 is TGTGCCATCAGTGTTAGCCGGAGCGGGTCTGGGGCCAACGTCCTGACTTTC.

The chain carries TRBV25-1 and TRBJ1-1; no clear D. The CDR3 sequence is 14 residues long. The V gene's germline CDR1 is MGHDK and CDR2 SYGVNS. The V end was cut by 1 base, the J end by 3 bases, with 9 bases between. The chain's CDR3 is CASSESGRHTEAFF. The CDR3 bases are TGTGCCAGCAGTGAATCCGGGCGGCACACTGAAGCTTTCTTT.

This clonotype appeared many times. This chain links TRBV2 with TRBJ2-5; perhaps TRBD2 as D (6 bases). CDR3 length: 14 residues. Germline V lookup: CDR1 SNHLY, CDR2 FYNNEI. The V gene lost 2 bases and the J gene lost 6 bases, with 13 bases spanning the gap. The CDR3 reads CASSETGVPQTQYF. CDR3 in DNA: TGTGCCAGCAGTGAAACGGGAGTTCCACAGACCCAGTACTTC.

CDR3 in DNA: TGCGCCAGCAGCTTGTTCCAGGGCTACGAGCAGTACTTC. Protein product: CASSLFQGYEQYF. The chain joins TRBV5-1 to TRBJ2-7, with a weak D call TRBD1 (5 bases). The CDR3 covers 13 residues. V was trimmed by 1 base and J by 3 bases, leaving 8 bases between them. CDR1 and CDR2 (germline): SGHRS, YFSETQ.

This clonotype was counted at least ten times. The V and J genes are TRBV7-8 and TRBJ2-7; TRBD1 might be the D (5 bases). In germline, CDR1 is SGHVS, CDR2 FQNEAQ. Trimming shortened V by 1 base and J by 7 bases, and 14 bases separated the two germline ends. The CDR3 runs 14 residues. CDR3 region: CASSLVQAAVEQYF. CDR3 in DNA: TGTGCCAGCAGCTTAGTACAGGCCGCAGTTGAGCAGTACTTC.

On this clonotype: It may be a read error: a sequence one base away is much more abundant. The chain is built from TRBV5-1 and TRBJ2-7; 7 bases fit TRBD2. CDR3 size: 14 residues. V dropped 2 bases and J dropped 7; count of bases not matched to a gene: 9. Per germline, CDR1 SGHRS and CDR2 YFSETQ. This chain's CDR3 is CASSFVTGGQEQYF. The CDR3 region has the DNA TGCGCCAGCAGCTTCGTAACGGGAGGCCAAGAGCAGTACTTC.

This clonotype was counted only a few times. V and J are TRBV7-8 and TRBJ2-4, with TRBD2 identical over 14 bases. This CDR3 has 23 residues. V was clipped by 2 bases and J by 1 base; unmatched bases: 19. The V gene's germline CDR1 is SGHVS and CDR2 FQNEAQ. Here the CDR3 DNA reads TGTGCCAGCAGCTTATTTGGGACTAGCGGGAGACCCTGGGGATTAGCGGCCAAAAACATTCAGTACTTC. Protein product: CASSLFGTSGRPWGLAAKNIQYF.

The sample holds many counts of this clonotype. V is TRBV28 and J is TRBJ2-7; possibly TRBD1 for D (5 bases). V was pared by 6 bases and J by 6 bases, with 18 bases between. The CDR3 loop spans 14 amino acids. The V gene's germline CDR1 is MDHEN and CDR2 SYDVKM. The CDR3 coding sequence is TGTGCCAGCAGCAGTGGGTGGGGCGGCAGCGAGCAGTACTTC. Translation: CASSSGWGGSEQYF.

The chain uses TRBV5-1 and TRBJ2-2, with D perhaps TRBD1 (6 bases). The ends were cut back, 4 bases at V and 2 bases at J, with 12 bases in the middle. Germline V gives CDR1 SGHRS, CDR2 YFSETQ. The CDR3 length is 15 residues. CDR3 nucleotides: TGCGCCAGCAGCGGACGGGACACAAACACCGGGGAGCTGTTTTTT. Residues: CASSGRDTNTGELFF.

This clonotype was observed a few times. The rearrangement joins TRBV7-2 to TRBJ1-2, with D perhaps TRBD1 (5 bases). Looked up from germline, CDR1 is SGHTA and CDR2 is FQGNSA. This CDR3 has 13 amino acids. Trimming pared 3 bases from V and 3 bases from J, leaving 8 bases between. The CDR3 spells CASSLGVDYGYTF. The DNA for the CDR3 is TGTGCCAGCAGCTTGGGGGTGGACTATGGCTACACCTTC. Full variable domain (missing parts from reference TRBV7-2 and TRBJ1-2): GAGVSQSPSNKVTEKGKDVELRCDPISGHTALYWYRQSLGQGLEFLIYFQGNSAPDKSGLPSDRFSAERTGGSVSTLTIQRTQQEDSAVYLCASSLGVDYGYTFGSGTRLTVV.

This clonotype has more than one count but fewer than ten. The rearrangement uses TRBV5-1 and TRBJ1-1, with 8 bases lining up with TRBD1. Trimming took 4 bases from V and 0 from J; bases not matched to a gene: 5. The CDR3 consists of 15 residues. Germline V gene lookup returns CDR1 SGHRS and CDR2 YFSETQ. The CDR3 DNA follows: TGCGCCAGCAGCGTCCGGACAGGGTTGAACACTGAAGCTTTCTTT. Encoded protein: CASSVRTGLNTEAFF.

About this clonotype: A read error is possible here, since a much larger clone lies one base away. The chain carries TRBV6-1 and TRBJ1-2; possibly TRBD1 for D (6 bases). The CDR3 sequence is 14 residues long. The germline V gene has CDR1 MNHNS and CDR2 SASEGT. CDR3 in amino acids: CASNFGTSNYGHTF. As DNA, the CDR3 is TGTGCCAGCAATTTCGGGACATCTAACTATGGCCACACCTTC.

The chain joins TRBV19 to TRBJ1-5, with TRBD1 matching 7 bases. CDR1 and CDR2 from the germline V gene are LNHDA and SQIVND (reference sequence). J was trimmed by 2 bases and V by 4 bases; bases with no gene match: 8. The CDR3 totals 16 residues. The CDR3 DNA is TGTGCCAGTAGTAACCCTCACACAGGGGGCAATCAGCCCCAGCATTTT. Its protein product is CASSNPHTGGNQPQHF.

Ten or more counts support this clonotype. The genes are TRBV6-9 and TRBJ1-6; 9 bases agree with TRBD1. The CDR3 extends over 14 amino acids. The J segment lost 9 bases and the V segment lost 4 bases, leaving 4 bases of the junction unmatched. The germline CDR1 and CDR2 sequences are MNHGY and SVAAGI. The CDR3 nucleotides read TGTGCCAGCAGTTCCGGGACAGGGCTTTCACCCCTCCACTTT. Residues: CASSSGTGLSPLHF.

This clonotype appeared a few times. The chain couples TRBV6-5 to TRBJ1-4, with D maybe TRBD1 (5 bases). The CDR3 has 17 residues. V was cut by 4 bases and J by 0 bases, with 15 bases left in between. Germline assignment: CDR1 MNHEY and CDR2 SVGAGI. The CDR3 here is CASSLLGGGATNEKLFF. DNA for the CDR3: TGTGCCAGCAGTTTACTCGGGGGGGGGGCAACTAATGAAAAACTGTTTTTT.

With respect to this clonotype: A much larger clone differs by one base, so this may be a read error. J is TRBJ1-6 and V is TRBV7-8; a possible D gene is TRBD1 (5 bases). V was clipped by 0 bases and J by 3 bases, with 12 bases between them. Germline assignment: CDR1 SGHVS and CDR2 FQNEAQ. The CDR3 extends over 17 amino acids. CDR3 DNA: TGTGCCAGCAGCTTAGCGGAGGGGTTGGTCTATAATTCACCCCTCCACTTT. Translating it yields CASSLAEGLVYNSPLHF.